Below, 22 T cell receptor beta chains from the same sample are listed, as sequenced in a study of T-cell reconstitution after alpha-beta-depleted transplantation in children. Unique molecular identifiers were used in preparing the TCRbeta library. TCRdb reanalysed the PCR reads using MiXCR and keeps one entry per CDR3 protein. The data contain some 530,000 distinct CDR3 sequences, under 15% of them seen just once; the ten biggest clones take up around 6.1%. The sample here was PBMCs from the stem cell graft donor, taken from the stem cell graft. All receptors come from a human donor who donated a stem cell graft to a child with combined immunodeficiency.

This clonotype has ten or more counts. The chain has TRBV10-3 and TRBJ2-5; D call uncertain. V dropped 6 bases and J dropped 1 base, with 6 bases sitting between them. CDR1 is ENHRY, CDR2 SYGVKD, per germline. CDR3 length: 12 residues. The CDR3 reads CAISLSQETQYF. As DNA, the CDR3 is TGTGCCATCAGCCTGTCCCAAGAGACCCAGTACTTC.

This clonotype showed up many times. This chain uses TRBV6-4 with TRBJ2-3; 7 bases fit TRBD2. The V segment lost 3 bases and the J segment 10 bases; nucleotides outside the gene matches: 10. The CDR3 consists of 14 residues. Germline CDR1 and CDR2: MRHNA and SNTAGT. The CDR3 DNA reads TGTGCCAGCAGTGAGGAGACTAGCTCTGGATCGCAGTATTTT. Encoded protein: CASSEETSSGSQYF.

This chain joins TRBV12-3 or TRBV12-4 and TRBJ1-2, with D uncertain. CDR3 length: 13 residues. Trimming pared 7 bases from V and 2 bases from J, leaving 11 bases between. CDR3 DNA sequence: TGTGCCAGCAACCAAGGCGGGAACTATGGCTACACCTTC. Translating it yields CASNQGGNYGYTF.

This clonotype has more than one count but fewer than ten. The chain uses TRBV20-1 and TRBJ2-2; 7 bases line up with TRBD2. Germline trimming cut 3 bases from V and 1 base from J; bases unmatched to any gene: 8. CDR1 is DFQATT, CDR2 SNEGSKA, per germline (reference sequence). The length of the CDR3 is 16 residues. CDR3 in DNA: TGCAGTGCTAGGGTACCGGGACTAAGGAACACCGGGGAGCTGTTTTTT. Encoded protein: CSARVPGLRNTGELFF.

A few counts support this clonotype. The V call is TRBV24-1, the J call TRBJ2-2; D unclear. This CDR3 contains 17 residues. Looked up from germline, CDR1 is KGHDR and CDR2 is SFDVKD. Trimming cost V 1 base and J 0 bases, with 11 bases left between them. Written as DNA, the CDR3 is TGTGCCACCAGTGATTTAACAGCCGGAACGAACACCGGGGAGCTGTTTTTT. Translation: CATSDLTAGTNTGELFF.

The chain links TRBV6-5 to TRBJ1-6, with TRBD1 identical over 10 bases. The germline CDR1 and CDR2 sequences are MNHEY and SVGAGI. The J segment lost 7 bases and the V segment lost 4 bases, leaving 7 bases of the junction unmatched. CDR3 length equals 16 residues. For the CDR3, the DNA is TGTGCCAGCAGTTTGACAGGGGGCGAGCGGAATTCACCCCTCCACTTT. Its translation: CASSLTGGERNSPLHF.

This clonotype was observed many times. The CDR3 here is CSAADRAGNEKLFF. The CDR3 DNA reads TGCAGTGCAGCTGACAGGGCTGGTAATGAAAAACTGTTTTTT. This chain uses TRBV20-1 with TRBJ1-4; 7 nucleotides match TRBD1. V lost 6 bases and J lost 4; bases outside the gene matches: 8. CDR1 DFQATT and CDR2 SNEGSKA come from the germline V gene (reference sequence). This CDR3 comprises 14 residues.

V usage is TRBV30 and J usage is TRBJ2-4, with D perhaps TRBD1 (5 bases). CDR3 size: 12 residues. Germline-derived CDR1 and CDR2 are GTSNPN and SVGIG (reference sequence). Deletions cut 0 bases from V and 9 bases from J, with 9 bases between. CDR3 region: CAWSVQEGIQYF. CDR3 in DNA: TGTGCCTGGAGTGTACAGGAAGGCATTCAGTACTTC.

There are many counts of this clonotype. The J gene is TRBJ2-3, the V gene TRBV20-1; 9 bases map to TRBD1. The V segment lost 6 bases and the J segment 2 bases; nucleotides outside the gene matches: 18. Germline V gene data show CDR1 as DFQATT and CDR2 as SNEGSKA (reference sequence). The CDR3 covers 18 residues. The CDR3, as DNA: TGCAGTGCATACCCCGGGACAGGGCCTTCGTTCTCCACAGATACGCAGTATTTT. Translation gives CSAYPGTGPSFSTDTQYF.

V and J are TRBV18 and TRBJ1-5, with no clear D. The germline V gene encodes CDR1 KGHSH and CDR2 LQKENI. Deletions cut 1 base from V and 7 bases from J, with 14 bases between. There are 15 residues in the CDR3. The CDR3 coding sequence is TGTGCCAGCTCACCACGACGGCAGTTGGAGCAGCCCCAGCATTTT. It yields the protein CASSPRRQLEQPQHF.

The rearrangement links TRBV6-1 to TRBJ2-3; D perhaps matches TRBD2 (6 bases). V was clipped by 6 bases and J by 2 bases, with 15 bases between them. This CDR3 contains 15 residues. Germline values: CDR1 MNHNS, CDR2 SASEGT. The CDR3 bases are TGTGCCAGCAGCCCGGGACTTCCACCCACAGATACGCAGTATTTT. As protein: CASSPGLPPTDTQYF.

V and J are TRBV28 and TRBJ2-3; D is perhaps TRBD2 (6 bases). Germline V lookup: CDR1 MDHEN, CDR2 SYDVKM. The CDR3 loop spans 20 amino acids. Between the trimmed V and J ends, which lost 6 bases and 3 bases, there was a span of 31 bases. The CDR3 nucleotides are TGTGCCAGCAGCCAACTGGAACCTTACCCAGCCCCCGGGACTACAGATACGCAGTATTTT. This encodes CASSQLEPYPAPGTTDTQYF.

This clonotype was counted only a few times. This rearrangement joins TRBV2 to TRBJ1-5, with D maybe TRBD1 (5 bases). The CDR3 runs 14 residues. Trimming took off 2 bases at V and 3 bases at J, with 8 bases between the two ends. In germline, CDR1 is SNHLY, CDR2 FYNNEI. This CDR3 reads CASSERQLNQPQHF. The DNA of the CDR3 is TGTGCCAGCAGTGAACGACAGCTCAATCAGCCCCAGCATTTT.

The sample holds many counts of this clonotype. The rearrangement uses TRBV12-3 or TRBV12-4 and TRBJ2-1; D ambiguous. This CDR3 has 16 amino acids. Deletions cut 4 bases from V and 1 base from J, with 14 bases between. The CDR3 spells CASSSDPLWSYNEQFF. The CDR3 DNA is TGTGCCAGCAGTTCGGATCCCCTCTGGTCCTACAATGAGCAGTTCTTC.

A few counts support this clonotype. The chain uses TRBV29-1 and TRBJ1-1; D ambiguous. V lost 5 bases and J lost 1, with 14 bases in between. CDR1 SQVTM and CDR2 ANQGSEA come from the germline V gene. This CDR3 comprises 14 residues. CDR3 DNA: TGCAGCGTTTCTGACGGTAGCCCGAACACTGAAGCTTTCTTT. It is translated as CSVSDGSPNTEAFF. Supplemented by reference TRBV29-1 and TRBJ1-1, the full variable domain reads SAVISQKPSRDICQRGTSLTIQCQVDSQVTMMFWYRQQPGQSLTLIATANQGSEATYESGFVIDKFPISRPNLTFSTLTVSNMSPEDSSIYLCSVSDGSPNTEAFFGQGTRLTVV.

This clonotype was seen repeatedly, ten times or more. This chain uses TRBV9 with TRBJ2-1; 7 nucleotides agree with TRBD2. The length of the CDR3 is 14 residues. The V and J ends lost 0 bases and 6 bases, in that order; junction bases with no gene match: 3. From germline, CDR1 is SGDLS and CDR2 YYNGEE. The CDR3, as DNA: TGTGCCAGCAGCGTAGGTCCTAGCGGCAATGAGCAGTTCTTC. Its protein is CASSVGPSGNEQFF. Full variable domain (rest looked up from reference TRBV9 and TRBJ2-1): DSGVTQTPKHLITATGQRVTLRCSPRSGDLSVYWYQQSLDQGLQFLIQYYNGEERAKGNILERFSAQQFPDLHSELNLSSLELGDSALYFCASSVGPSGNEQFFGPGTRLTVL.

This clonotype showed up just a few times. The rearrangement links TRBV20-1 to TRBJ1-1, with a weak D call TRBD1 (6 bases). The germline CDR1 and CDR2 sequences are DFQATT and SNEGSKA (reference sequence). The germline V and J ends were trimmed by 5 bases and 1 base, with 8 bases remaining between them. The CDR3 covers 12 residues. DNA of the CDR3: TGCAGTGCTGGACAGCGGAACACTGAAGCTTTCTTT. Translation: CSAGQRNTEAFF.

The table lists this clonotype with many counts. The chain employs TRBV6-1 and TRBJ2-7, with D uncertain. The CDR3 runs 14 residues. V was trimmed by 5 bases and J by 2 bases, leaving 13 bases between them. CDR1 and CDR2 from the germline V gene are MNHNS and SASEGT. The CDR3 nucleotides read TGTGCCAGCAGTCCTCGCCGTAATACCTACGAGCAGTACTTC. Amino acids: CASSPRRNTYEQYF.

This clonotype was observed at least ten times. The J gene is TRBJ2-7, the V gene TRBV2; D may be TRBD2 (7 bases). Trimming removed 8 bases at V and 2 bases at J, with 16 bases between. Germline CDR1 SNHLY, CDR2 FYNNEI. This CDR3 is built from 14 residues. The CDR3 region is CASARRGLTYEQYF. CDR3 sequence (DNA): TGTGCCAGCGCGCGGCGGGGGCTCACCTACGAGCAGTACTTC.

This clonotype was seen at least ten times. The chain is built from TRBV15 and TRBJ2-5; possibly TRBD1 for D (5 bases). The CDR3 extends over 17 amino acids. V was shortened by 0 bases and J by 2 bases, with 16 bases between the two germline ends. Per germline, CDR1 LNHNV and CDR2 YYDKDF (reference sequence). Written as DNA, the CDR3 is TGTGCCACCAGCAGAGATGAGTGGGGCCGGCGGCAAGAGACCCAGTACTTC. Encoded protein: CATSRDEWGRRQETQYF. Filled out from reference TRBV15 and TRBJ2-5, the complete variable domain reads DAMVIQNPRYQVTQFGKPVTLSCSQTLNHNVMYWYQQKSSQAPKLLFHYYDKDFNNEADTPDNFQSRRPNTSFCFLDIRSPGLGDTAMYLCATSRDEWGRRQETQYFGPGTRLLVL.

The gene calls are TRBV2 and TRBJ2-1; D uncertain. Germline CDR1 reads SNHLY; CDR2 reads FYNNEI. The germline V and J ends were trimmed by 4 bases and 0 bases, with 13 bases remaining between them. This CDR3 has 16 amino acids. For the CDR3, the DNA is TGTGCCAGCAGTGCTAGGGTGCATAGCTCCTACAATGAGCAGTTCTTC. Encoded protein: CASSARVHSSYNEQFF.

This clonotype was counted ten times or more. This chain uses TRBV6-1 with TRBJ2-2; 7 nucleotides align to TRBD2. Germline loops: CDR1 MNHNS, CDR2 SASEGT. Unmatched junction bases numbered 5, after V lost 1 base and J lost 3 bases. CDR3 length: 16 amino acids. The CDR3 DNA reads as TGTGCCAGCAGTGAAGGGGGGGGACCGGACACCGGGGAGCTGTTTTTT. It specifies CASSEGGGPDTGELFF.